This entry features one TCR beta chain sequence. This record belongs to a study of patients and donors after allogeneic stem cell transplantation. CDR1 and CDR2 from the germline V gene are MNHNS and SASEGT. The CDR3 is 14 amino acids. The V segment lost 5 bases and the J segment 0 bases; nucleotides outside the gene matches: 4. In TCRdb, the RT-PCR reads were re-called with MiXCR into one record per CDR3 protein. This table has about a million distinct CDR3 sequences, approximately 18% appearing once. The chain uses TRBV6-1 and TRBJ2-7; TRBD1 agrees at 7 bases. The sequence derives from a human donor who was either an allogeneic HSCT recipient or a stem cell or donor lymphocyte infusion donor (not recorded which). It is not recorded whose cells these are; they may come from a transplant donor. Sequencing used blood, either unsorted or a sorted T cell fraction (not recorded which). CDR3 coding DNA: TGTGCCAGCAGTAACAGGGGCCGCTCCTACGAGCAGTACTTC. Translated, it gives CASSNRGRSYEQYF.